The rows below give T cell receptor beta chains drawn from one sample of a study of blood T cells in healthy people across ages. TCRdb redid the calling of the 5' RACE reads with MiXCR, one entry per CDR3 protein. In the table there are roughly 700,000 distinct CDR3 sequences, 45% to 50% of which are singletons. Sequenced sample: blood. The receptors come from a woman aged 55 to 70 in good health. The CDR3 runs from the conserved cysteine through the conserved F or W. Fields, in order: clone size, J gene, D gene, V gene, CDR3 protein, CDR3 DNA. D genes are given only for firm matches. Clone size is not always given. Where it is, it says once, few, many or a class for expanded clones.

few,TRBJ2-2,TRBD1,TRBV27,CASWGPGQGIGELFF,TGTGCCAGTTGGGGACCGGGACAGGGTATCGGGGAGCTGTTTTTT
once,TRBJ2-2,-,TRBV6-5,CASSYYRLAGELFF,TGTGCCAGCAGTTATTACAGACTCGCCGGGGAGCTGTTTTTT
-,TRBJ2-1,TRBD2,TRBV20-1,CSARVGAGGAEQFF,TGCAGTGCTAGAGTCGGAGCGGGAGGGGCTGAGCAGTTCTTC
-,TRBJ2-3,TRBD2,TRBV5-1,CASSATSGLSDTQYF,TGCGCCAGCTCGGCAACTAGCGGTTTGTCAGATACGCAGTATTTT
-,TRBJ1-2,-,TRBV6-1,CASKRSGGQEDYGYTF,TGTGCCAGCAAGAGAAGCGGGGGGCAGGAGGACTATGGCTACACCTTC
-,TRBJ2-7,-,TRBV7-9,CASSSRWDSYEQYF,TGTGCCAGCAGCTCGCGCTGGGACTCCTACGAGCAGTACTTC
-,TRBJ2-5,TRBD2,TRBV7-9,CASSQGRDVQETQYF,TGTGCCAGCAGTCAAGGGAGGGACGTTCAAGAGACCCAGTACTTC
-,TRBJ1-5,-,TRBV27,CASSLLPLFRQPQHF,TGTGCCAGCAGTTTACTTCCGCTTTTTCGGCAGCCCCAGCATTTT
few,TRBJ2-7,-,TRBV20-1,CSATVSRSGTLGEQYF,TGCAGTGCTACGGTGAGCCGGTCCGGGACATTAGGCGAGCAGTACTTC
-,TRBJ2-1,TRBD2,TRBV5-1,CASSPRSGTSYNEQFF,TGCGCCAGCAGCCCCCGTAGCGGGACGTCCTACAATGAGCAGTTCTTC
once,TRBJ2-7,TRBD2,TRBV27,CASSFLDPGTTGYEQYF,TGTGCCAGCAGTTTTCTAGACCCCGGGACTACCGGATACGAGCAGTACTTC
few,TRBJ2-1,-,TRBV20-1,CSARRPPNEQFF,TGCAGTGCTAGAAGGCCTCCTAATGAGCAGTTCTTC
few,TRBJ2-3,-,TRBV20-1,CSAKTNADTQYF,TGCAGTGCTAAAACTAACGCAGATACGCAGTATTTT
-,TRBJ1-6,TRBD1,TRBV7-9,CASSRGTGGDSPLHF,TGTGCCAGCAGCCGGGGGACAGGGGGCGATTCACCCCTCCACTTT
-,TRBJ2-6,-,TRBV18,CASSPYQQLSGANVLTF,TGTGCCAGCTCACCGTATCAACAGCTCTCTGGGGCCAACGTCCTGACTTTC
-,TRBJ2-3,TRBD2,TRBV2,CASSERGRGTQYF,TGTGCCAGCAGTGAACGGGGGAGGGGTACGCAGTATTTT
few,TRBJ2-4,-,TRBV20-1,CSASRENIQYF,TGCAGTGCTTCACGCGAAAACATTCAGTACTTC
-,TRBJ1-5,TRBD1,TRBV20-1,CSAQGGSNQPQHF,TGCAGTGCCCAGGGGGGTAGCAATCAGCCCCAGCATTTT
few,TRBJ2-7,TRBD1,TRBV3-1,CASSQPGQGTYEQYF,TGTGCCAGCAGCCAGCCGGGACAGGGGACCTACGAGCAGTACTTC
-,TRBJ1-2,-,TRBV10-2,CASSELGGYGYTF,TGCGCCAGCAGTGAACTGGGAGGCTATGGCTACACCTTC
-,TRBJ2-3,TRBD1,TRBV24-1,CATNPGQGRDTQYF,TGTGCCACCAACCCGGGACAGGGCAGAGATACGCAGTATTTT
-,TRBJ2-1,-,TRBV6-2/TRBV6-3,CASIRGPGYNEQFF,TGTGCCAGCATCCGAGGGCCAGGGTACAATGAGCAGTTCTTC
-,TRBJ2-7,TRBD1,TRBV5-1,CASSPQGALSYEQYF,TGCGCCAGCAGCCCTCAGGGGGCCCTCTCCTACGAGCAGTACTTC
once,TRBJ2-2,-,TRBV30,CAWSVGGHANTGELFF,TGTGCCTGGAGTGTTGGGGGACACGCGAACACCGGGGAGCTGTTTTTT
-,TRBJ1-2,-,TRBV2,CASSRERTNYGYTF,TGTGCCAGCAGTCGGGAACGGACCAACTATGGCTACACCTTC
-,TRBJ2-1,TRBD1,TRBV6-1,CASLDRADYNEQFF,TGTGCCAGTCTGGACAGGGCCGACTACAATGAGCAGTTCTTC
-,TRBJ1-2,-,TRBV18,CASSPEGKANYGYTF,TGTGCCAGCTCACCAGAGGGGAAAGCTAACTATGGCTACACCTTC
-,TRBJ2-2,-,TRBV20-1,CSARDPMRTGELFF,TGCAGTGCTAGAGACCCCATGAGGACCGGGGAGCTGTTTTTT
-,TRBJ1-5,-,TRBV5-6,CASSSLGGRPQHF,TGTGCCAGCAGCTCCCTGGGGGGCAGGCCCCAGCATTTT
-,TRBJ2-5,-,TRBV5-6,CASSPLGPGSHNEQYF,TGTGCCAGCAGCCCCCTTGGCCCCGGGTCCCACAATGAGCAGTACTTC
-,TRBJ2-5,TRBD2,TRBV13,CASSPTSGETQYF,TGTGCCAGCAGCCCGACTAGCGGGGAGACCCAGTACTTC
-,TRBJ2-7,-,TRBV28,CASNFGGYEQYF,TGTGCCAGCAACTTCGGGGGCTACGAGCAGTACTTC
few,TRBJ1-6,-,TRBV20-1,CSASVQGSSPLHF,TGCAGTGCTAGCGTTCAGGGGAGCTCACCCCTCCACTTT
few,TRBJ2-4,-,TRBV6-6,CASVREGVTKNIQYF,TGTGCCAGCGTAAGAGAGGGGGTGACCAAAAACATTCAGTACTTC
-,TRBJ2-3,TRBD2,TRBV25-1,CASSWTSGSTTDTQYF,TGTGCCAGCAGTTGGACTAGCGGGAGTACCACAGATACGCAGTATTTT
few,TRBJ2-3,-,TRBV20-1,CSARDAARRTLTDTQYF,TGCAGTGCTAGAGATGCGGCCCGCAGGACCCTCACAGATACGCAGTATTTT
-,TRBJ2-7,-,TRBV13,CASSLRGMEQYF,TGTGCCAGCAGCTTGCGAGGTATGGAGCAGTACTTC
few,TRBJ1-2,-,TRBV7-2,CASNARGAGGRANYGYTF,TGTGCCAGCAACGCCCGAGGAGCCGGGGGAAGAGCTAACTATGGCTACACCTTC